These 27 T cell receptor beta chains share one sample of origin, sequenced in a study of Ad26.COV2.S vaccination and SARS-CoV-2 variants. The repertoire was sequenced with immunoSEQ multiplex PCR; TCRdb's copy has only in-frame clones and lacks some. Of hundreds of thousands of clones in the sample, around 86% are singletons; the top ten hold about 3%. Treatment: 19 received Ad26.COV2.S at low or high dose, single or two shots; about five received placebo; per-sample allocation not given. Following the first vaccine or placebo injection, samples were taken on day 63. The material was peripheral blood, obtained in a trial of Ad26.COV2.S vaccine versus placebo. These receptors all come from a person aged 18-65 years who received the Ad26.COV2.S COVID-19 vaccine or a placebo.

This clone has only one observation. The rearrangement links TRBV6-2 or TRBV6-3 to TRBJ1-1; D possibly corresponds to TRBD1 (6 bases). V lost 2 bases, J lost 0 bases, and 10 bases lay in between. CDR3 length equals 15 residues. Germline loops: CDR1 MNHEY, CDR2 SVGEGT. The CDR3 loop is CASSYEGHMNTEAFF. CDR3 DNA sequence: TGTGCCAGCAGTTACGAGGGACACATGAACACTGAAGCTTTCTTT.

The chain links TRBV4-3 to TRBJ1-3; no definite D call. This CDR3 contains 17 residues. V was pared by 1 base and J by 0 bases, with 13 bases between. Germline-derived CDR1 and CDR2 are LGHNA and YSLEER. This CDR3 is CASSQAADNLSGNTIYF. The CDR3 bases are TGCGCCAGCAGCCAAGCGGCAGATAACCTCTCTGGAAACACCATATATTTT.

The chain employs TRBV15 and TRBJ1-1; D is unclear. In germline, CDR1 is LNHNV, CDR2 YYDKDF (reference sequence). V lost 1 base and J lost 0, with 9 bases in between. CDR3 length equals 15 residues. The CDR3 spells CATSRARLLNTEAFF. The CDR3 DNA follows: TGTGCCACCAGCAGAGCACGCCTCTTGAACACTGAAGCTTTCTTT. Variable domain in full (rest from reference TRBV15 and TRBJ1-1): DAMVIQNPRYQVTQFGKPVTLSCSQTLNHNVMYWYQQKSSQAPKLLFHYYDKDFNNEADTPDNFQSRRPNTSFCFLDIRSPGLGDTAMYLCATSRARLLNTEAFFGQGTRLTVV.

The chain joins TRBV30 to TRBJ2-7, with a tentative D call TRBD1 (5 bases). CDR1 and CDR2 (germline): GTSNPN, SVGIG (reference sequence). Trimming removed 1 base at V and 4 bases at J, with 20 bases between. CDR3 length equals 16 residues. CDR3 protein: CAWSEEQDGLSYEQYF. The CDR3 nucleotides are TGTGCCTGGAGTGAGGAACAGGACGGGTTATCTTACGAGCAGTACTTC.

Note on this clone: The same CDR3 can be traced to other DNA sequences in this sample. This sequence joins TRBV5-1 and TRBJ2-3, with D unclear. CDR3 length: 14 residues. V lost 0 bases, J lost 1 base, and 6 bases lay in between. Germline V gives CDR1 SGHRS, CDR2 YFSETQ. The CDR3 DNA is TGCGCCAGCAGCTTGGACGGTCGCACAGATACGCAGTATTTT. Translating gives CASSLDGRTDTQYF.

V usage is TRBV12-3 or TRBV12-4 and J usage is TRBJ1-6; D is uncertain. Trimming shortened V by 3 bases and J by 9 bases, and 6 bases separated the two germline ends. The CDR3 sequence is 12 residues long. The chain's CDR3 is CASSFAGSPLHF. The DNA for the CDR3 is TGTGCCAGCAGTTTCGCGGGTTCACCCCTCCACTTT.

In DNA, the CDR3 is TGTGCCAGCAGTCAACGAGGACCCCTCCACTTT. This sequence encodes CASSQRGPLHF. This chain connects TRBV12-3 or TRBV12-4 to TRBJ1-6; D unresolved. The V and J ends lost 5 bases and 12 bases respectively, with 8 bases between them. The CDR3 has 11 residues.

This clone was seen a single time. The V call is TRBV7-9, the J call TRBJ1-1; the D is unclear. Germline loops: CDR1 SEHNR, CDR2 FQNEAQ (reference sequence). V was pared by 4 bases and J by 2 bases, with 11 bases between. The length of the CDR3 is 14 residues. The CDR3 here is CASSSRTGNTEAFF. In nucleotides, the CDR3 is TGTGCCAGCAGCTCCCGGACGGGCAACACTGAAGCTTTCTTT.

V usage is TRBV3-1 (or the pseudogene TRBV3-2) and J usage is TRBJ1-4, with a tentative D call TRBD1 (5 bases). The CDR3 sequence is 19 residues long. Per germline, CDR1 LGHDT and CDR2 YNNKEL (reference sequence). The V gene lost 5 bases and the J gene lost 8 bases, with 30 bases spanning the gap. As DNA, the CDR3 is TGTGCCAGCAGCTCAAGTGGGGGAGTGGCTCGACCGACGGGAGAAAAACTGTTTTTT. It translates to CASSSSGGVARPTGEKLFF.

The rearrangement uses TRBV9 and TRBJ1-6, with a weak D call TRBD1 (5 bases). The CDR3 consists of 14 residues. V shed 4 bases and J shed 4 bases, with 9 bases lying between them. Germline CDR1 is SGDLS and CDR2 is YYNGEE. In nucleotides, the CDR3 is TGTGCCAGCAGCCCGGACAATTATAATTCACCCCTCCACTTT. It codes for CASSPDNYNSPLHF.

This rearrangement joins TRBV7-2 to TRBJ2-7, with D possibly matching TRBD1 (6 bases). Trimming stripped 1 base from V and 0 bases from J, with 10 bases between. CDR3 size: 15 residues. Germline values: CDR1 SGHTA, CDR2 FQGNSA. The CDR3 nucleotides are TGTGCCAGCAGCTTAGAGGGGGTACCCTCCTACGAGCAGTACTTC. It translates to CASSLEGVPSYEQYF. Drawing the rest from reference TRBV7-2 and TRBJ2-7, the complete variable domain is GAGVSQSPSNKVTEKGKDVELRCDPISGHTALYWYRQSLGQGLEFLIYFQGNSAPDKSGLPSDRFSAERTGGSVSTLTIQRTQQEDSAVYLCASSLEGVPSYEQYFGPGTRLTVT.

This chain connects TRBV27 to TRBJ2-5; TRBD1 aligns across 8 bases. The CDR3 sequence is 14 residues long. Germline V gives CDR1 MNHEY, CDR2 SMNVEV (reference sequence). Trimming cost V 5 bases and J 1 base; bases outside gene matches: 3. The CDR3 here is CASSRQGTQETQYF. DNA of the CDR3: TGTGCCAGCAGTAGACAGGGGACCCAAGAGACCCAGTACTTC.

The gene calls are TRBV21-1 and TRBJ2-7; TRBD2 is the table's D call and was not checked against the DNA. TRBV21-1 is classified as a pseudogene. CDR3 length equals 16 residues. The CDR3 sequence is CASSKVWCGVEYEQYF. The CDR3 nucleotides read TGTGCCAGCAGCAAAGTTTGGTGCGGGGTTGAGTACGAGCAGTACTTC.

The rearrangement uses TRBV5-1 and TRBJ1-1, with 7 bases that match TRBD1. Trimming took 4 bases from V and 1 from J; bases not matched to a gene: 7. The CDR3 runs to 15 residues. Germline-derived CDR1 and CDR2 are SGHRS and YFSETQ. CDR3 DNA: TGCGCCAGCAGCCACGACAGGGCCCAGAACACTGAAGCTTTCTTT. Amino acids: CASSHDRAQNTEAFF.

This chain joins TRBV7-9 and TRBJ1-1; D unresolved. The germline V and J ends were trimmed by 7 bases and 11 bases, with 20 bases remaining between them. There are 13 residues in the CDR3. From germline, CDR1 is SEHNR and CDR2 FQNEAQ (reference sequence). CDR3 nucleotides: TGTGCCAGCACCCCGGGAGGCAGATCGGGGGCTTTCTTT. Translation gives CASTPGGRSGAFF.

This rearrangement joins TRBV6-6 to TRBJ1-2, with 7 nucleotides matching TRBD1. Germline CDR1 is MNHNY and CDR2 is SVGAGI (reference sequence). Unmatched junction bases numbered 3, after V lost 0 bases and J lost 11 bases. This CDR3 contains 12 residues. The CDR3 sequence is CASSYSQGEYTF. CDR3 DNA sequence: TGTGCCAGCAGTTACTCCCAGGGGGAATACACCTTC.

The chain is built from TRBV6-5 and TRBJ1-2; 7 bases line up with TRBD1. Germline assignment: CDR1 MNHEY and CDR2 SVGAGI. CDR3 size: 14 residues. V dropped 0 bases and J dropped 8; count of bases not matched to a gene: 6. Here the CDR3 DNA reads TGTGCCAGCAGTTACTCGAGGGGACAGCGAGGCTACACCTTC. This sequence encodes CASSYSRGQRGYTF.

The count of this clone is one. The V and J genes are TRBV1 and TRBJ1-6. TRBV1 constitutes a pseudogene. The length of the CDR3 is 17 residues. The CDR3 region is CTSSQGGVRSYNSPLHF. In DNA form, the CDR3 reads TGCACCAGCAGCCAAGGGGGGGTGAGGTCCTATAATTCACCCCTCCACTTT.

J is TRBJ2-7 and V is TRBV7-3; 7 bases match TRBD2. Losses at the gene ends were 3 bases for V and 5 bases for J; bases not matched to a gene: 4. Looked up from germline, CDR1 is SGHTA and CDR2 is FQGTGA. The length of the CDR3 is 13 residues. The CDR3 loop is CASSFQRGDEQYF. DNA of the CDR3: TGTGCCAGCAGCTTTCAGCGGGGCGACGAGCAGTACTTC.

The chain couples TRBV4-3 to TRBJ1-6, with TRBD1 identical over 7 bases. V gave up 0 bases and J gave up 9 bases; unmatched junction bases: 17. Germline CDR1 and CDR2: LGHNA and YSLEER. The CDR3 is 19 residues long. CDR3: CASSQDSYRGGGMGSPLHF. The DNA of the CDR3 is TGCGCCAGCAGCCAAGATAGTTATCGAGGGGGCGGTATGGGTTCACCCCTCCACTTT.

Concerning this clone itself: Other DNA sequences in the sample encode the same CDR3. The CDR3 loop is CASSIQLNTEAFF. Written as DNA, the CDR3 is TGTGCCAGTAGTATCCAGTTAAACACTGAAGCTTTCTTT. The chain combines TRBV19 with TRBJ1-1; no definite D call. The CDR3 extends over 13 amino acids. In germline, CDR1 is LNHDA, CDR2 SQIVND (reference sequence). Deletions cut 3 bases from V and 2 bases from J, with 7 bases between.

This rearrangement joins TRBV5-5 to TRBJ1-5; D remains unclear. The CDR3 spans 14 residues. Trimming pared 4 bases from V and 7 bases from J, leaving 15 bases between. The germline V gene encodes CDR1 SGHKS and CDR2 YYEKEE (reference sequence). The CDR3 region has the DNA TGTGCCAGCAGCCCCCCCGGCCAGGAGCAGCCCCAGCATTTT. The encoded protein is CASSPPGQEQPQHF. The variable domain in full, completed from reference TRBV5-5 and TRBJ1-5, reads DAGVTQSPTHLIKTRGQQVTLRCSPISGHKSVSWYQQVLGQGPQFIFQYYEKEERGRGNFPDRFSARQFPNYSSELNVNALLLGDSALYLCASSPPGQEQPQHFGDGTRLSIL.

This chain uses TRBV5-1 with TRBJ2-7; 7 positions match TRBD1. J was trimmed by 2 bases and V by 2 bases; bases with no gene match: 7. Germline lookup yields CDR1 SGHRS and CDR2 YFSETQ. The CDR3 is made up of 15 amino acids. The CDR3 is CASSFPDRLPYEQYF. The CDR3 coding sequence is TGCGCCAGCAGCTTCCCGGACAGGCTTCCCTACGAGCAGTACTTC.

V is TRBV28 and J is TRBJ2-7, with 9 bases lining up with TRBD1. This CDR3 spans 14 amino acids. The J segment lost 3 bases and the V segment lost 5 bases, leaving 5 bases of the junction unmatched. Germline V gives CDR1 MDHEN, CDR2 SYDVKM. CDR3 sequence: CASSGTGMLYEQYF. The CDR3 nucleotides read TGTGCCAGCAGTGGGACAGGGATGCTCTACGAGCAGTACTTC.

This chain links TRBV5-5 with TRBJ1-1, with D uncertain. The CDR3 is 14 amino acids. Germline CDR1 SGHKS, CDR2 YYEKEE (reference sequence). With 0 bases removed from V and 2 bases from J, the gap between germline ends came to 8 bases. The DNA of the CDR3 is TGTGCCAGCAGCTTGGAGTCACATAACACTGAAGCTTTCTTT. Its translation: CASSLESHNTEAFF.

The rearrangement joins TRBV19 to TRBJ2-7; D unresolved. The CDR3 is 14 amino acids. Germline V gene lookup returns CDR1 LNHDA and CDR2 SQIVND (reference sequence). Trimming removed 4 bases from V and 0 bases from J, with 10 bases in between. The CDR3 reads CASSRQSSSYEQYF. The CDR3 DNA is TGTGCCAGTAGTAGGCAGTCCAGCTCCTACGAGCAGTACTTC.

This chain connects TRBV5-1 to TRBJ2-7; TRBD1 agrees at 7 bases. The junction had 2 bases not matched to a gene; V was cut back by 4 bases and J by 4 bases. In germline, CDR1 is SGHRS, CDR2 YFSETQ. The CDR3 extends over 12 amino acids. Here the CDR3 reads CASSTGVYEQYF. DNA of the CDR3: TGCGCCAGCAGCACAGGGGTATACGAGCAGTACTTC.